The 12 T cell receptor beta chains below come from one sample, sequenced in a study of T cell responses to AZD1222 COVID-19 vaccine. Clones were read by immunoSEQ multiplex PCR, and TCRdb kept only the in-frame ones, dropping some. The table shows 140,000 or so clones, with roughly 86% occurring only once. Sequencing was performed on peripheral blood, taken 28 days after the second dose of the MenACWY control vaccine. The receptor source for this set is an adult who received the MenACWY meningococcal vaccine as a control.

The chain has TRBV24-1 and TRBJ1-2; 10 bases agree with TRBD1. There are 14 residues in the CDR3. With 3 bases clipped from V and 11 bases from J, the junction kept 8 bases outside the gene matches. Germline V CDR1 and CDR2: KGHDR, SFDVKD. This chain's CDR3 is CATSDQTGGAGYTF. Written as DNA, the CDR3 is TGTGCCACCAGTGATCAGACAGGGGGCGCGGGATACACCTTC.

The V and J genes are TRBV3-1 (or the pseudogene TRBV3-2) and TRBJ1-1; 7 positions match TRBD1. V shed 3 bases, J shed 4 bases, and the junction held 8 bases outside the gene matches. This CDR3 comprises 15 residues. Germline V gene sequence: CDR1 LGHDT, CDR2 YNNKEL (reference sequence). The chain's CDR3 is CASSQVTGLSTEAFF. CDR3 bases: TGTGCCAGCAGCCAGGTGACAGGGCTAAGCACTGAAGCTTTCTTT.

This sequence joins TRBV10-3 and TRBJ1-5; TRBD1 aligns across 7 bases. The CDR3 contains 18 residues. J gave up 4 bases and V 3 bases, and 15 bases lay outside the gene matches. Germline loops: CDR1 ENHRY, CDR2 SYGVKD. DNA for the CDR3: TGTGCCATCAGTGAAAGAGTGGGGGACAGATCAATAAATCAGCCCCAGCATTTT. It yields the protein CAISERVGDRSINQPQHF.

This clone has just one count. The gene calls are TRBV6-2 or TRBV6-3 and TRBJ2-6; TRBD2 matches at 7 bases. Losses at the gene ends were 5 bases for V and 2 bases for J; bases not matched to a gene: 18. Germline V gene data show CDR1 as MNHEY and CDR2 as SVGEGT. This CDR3 has 20 amino acids. CDR3 in DNA: TGTGCCAGCAGTCCCCCGGGCTTAGGGACGGGAGGTGCTGGGGCCAACGTCCTGACTTTC. Translating it yields CASSPPGLGTGGAGANVLTF.

CDR3 region: CASSYGQGLNEQFF. The DNA for the CDR3 is TGTGCCAGCAGTTACGGGCAGGGTTTAAATGAGCAGTTCTTC. V and J are TRBV6-2 or TRBV6-3 and TRBJ2-1; TRBD1 might be the D (5 bases). The CDR3 is 14 residues long. Germline V lookup: CDR1 MNHEY, CDR2 SVGEGT. Deletions cut 2 bases from V and 7 bases from J, with 12 bases between.

The V gene is TRBV30, the J gene TRBJ1-2, with D maybe TRBD1 (6 bases). Trimming took off 3 bases at V and 4 bases at J, with 15 bases between the two ends. The CDR3 spans 14 residues. Germline V gene lookup returns CDR1 GTSNPN and CDR2 SVGIG (reference sequence). In nucleotides, the CDR3 is TGTGCCTGGAGGGCGCGCGGGGGCGTCTATGGCTACACCTTC. It is translated as CAWRARGGVYGYTF.

This clone is labeled as medium-sized (0.01 to 0.1%). This same CDR3 is encoded by further DNA sequences in the sample. This rearrangement joins TRBV27 to TRBJ1-2; no reliable D call. This CDR3 region has 14 residues. Looked up from germline, CDR1 is MNHEY and CDR2 is SMNVEV (reference sequence). The V gene lost 0 bases and the J gene lost 1 base, with 6 bases spanning the gap. The CDR3 protein is CASSLSGGNYGYTF. The DNA of the CDR3 is TGTGCCAGCAGTTTATCGGGCGGTAACTATGGCTACACCTTC.

The chain uses TRBV3-1 (or the pseudogene TRBV3-2) and TRBJ2-3, with TRBD2 matching 9 bases. This CDR3 is built from 15 residues. The germline V gene has CDR1 LGHDT and CDR2 YNNKEL (reference sequence). V was clipped by 4 bases and J by 1 base; unmatched bases: 3. Here the CDR3 DNA reads TGTGCCAGCAGCCCTAGCGGGATGGGCACAGATACGCAGTATTTT. It encodes CASSPSGMGTDTQYF.

This clone was seen only once. The chain combines TRBV4-1 with TRBJ2-7; TRBD1 agrees at 8 bases. V lost 1 base to trimming and J lost 1 base; unmatched junction nucleotides: 9. From germline, CDR1 is MGHRA and CDR2 YSYEKL. The CDR3 contains 17 residues. CDR3 residues: CASSQVPRDRLSYEQYF. In DNA form, the CDR3 reads TGCGCCAGCAGCCAAGTTCCCCGGGACAGGTTGTCCTACGAGCAGTACTTC.

In nucleotides, the CDR3 is TGTGCCAGCTCAGCGACAGGTATGAACACTGAAGCTTTCTTT. This encodes CASSATGMNTEAFF. V gene TRBV18 combines with J gene TRBJ1-1, with D possibly matching TRBD1 (6 bases). Trimming shortened V by 5 bases and J by 0 bases, and 10 bases separated the two germline ends. CDR1 KGHSH and CDR2 LQKENI come from the germline V gene. The CDR3 sequence is 14 residues long.

This chain joins TRBV4-2 and TRBJ2-1; 7 bases are a match to TRBD1. Germline V lookup: CDR1 LGHNA, CDR2 YNFKEQ. The CDR3 consists of 16 residues. V was pared by 0 bases and J by 3 bases, with 5 bases of the junction left unmatched. CDR3 nucleotides: TGTGCCAGCAGCCAAGAGGGGACAGAACTCTACAATGAGCAGTTCTTC. This codes for CASSQEGTELYNEQFF.

The J gene is TRBJ2-5, the V gene TRBV5-1; 7 bases align to TRBD1. Germline trimming cut 2 bases from V and 5 bases from J; bases unmatched to any gene: 9. Per germline, CDR1 SGHRS and CDR2 YFSETQ. The CDR3 length is 15 residues. The CDR3 protein is CASSFLTGSVETQYF. CDR3 bases: TGCGCCAGCAGCTTTCTGACAGGGAGCGTGGAGACCCAGTACTTC.